The rows below give T cell receptor beta chains drawn from one sample of a study of shared clonotypes between healthy human individuals. Method: immunoSEQ multiplex PCR; TCRdb's copy keeps in-frame clones and lacks some. The table shows some 2 million clones, with just under 95% occurring only once. The specimen sequenced was naive CD8+ T cells sorted from blood. The receptors were gathered from a man between 18 and 35 years old in good health. CDR3s include the opening cysteine and the closing phenylalanine or tryptophan. The D gene is left open where the match is weak. Clone size is not always given. Where it is, it says once, few, many or a class for expanded clones.

V gene,clone size,D gene,J gene,CDR3 DNA,CDR3 protein
TRBV6-1,.,TRBD1,TRBJ2-3,TGTGCCAGCACAAGGACAGGGGTTTCGGATACGCAGTATTTT,CASTRTGVSDTQYF
TRBV7-9,few,.,TRBJ1-2,TGTGCCAGCAGCCAACACGATTGGGACTATGGCTACACCTTC,CASSQHDWDYGYTF
TRBV7-8,.,.,TRBJ1-2,TGTGCCAGCAGCTTAGTTATTGACAGTGGACCTTCGTATGGCTACACCTTC,CASSLVIDSGPSYGYTF
TRBV2,few,TRBD2,TRBJ2-1,TGTGCCAGCAGTGAGGGACTAGCGGGTTACAATGAGCAGTTCTTC,CASSEGLAGYNEQFF
TRBV20-1,.,.,TRBJ2-5,TGCAGTGCTAAAGGCGCGACCCAGTACTTC,CSAKGATQYF
TRBV4-1,.,.,TRBJ2-7,TGCGCCAGCAGCAGGACCACCGACGAGCAGTACTTC,CASSRTTDEQYF
TRBV10-3,.,.,TRBJ1-2,TGTGCCATCAGTGATCCCTCTTCCCAGGGACCGCAGAACTATGGCTACACCTTC,CAISDPSSQGPQNYGYTF
TRBV10-1,.,.,TRBJ2-3,TGCGCCAGCAGTGCCACGGGAGTGGCAGATACGCAGTATTTT,CASSATGVADTQYF
TRBV27,.,TRBD2,TRBJ2-7,TGTGCCAGCAGTTTATCCCCTCTAGCGGGCAGATACGAGCAGTACTTC,CASSLSPLAGRYEQYF
TRBV29-1,.,.,TRBJ2-6,TGCAGCGTTGAGGGGCGGTCGGGGGCTGGGGCCAACGTCCTGACTTTC,CSVEGRSGAGANVLTF
TRBV9,.,TRBD1,TRBJ1-2,TGTGCCAGCAGCGCTTGGGACAGGGCGGAAGGCTACACCTTC,CASSAWDRAEGYTF
TRBV12-5,.,.,TRBJ2-2,TGTGCTAGTGGTGACACAGGGCAAGGGGAGCTGTTTTTT,CASGDTGQGELFF
TRBV7-9,.,TRBD2,TRBJ2-5,TGTGCCAGCAGCAACAGCGGGGGGCGACAAGAGACCCAGTACTTC,CASSNSGGRQETQYF
TRBV28,.,.,TRBJ1-3,TGTGCCAGCAGTCAAACCTGGGACACCTCTGGAAACACCATATATTTT,CASSQTWDTSGNTIYF
TRBV4-1,.,.,TRBJ1-2,TGCGCCAGCAGCCAAGATTGGCCAGACGGTGGCTACACCTTC,CASSQDWPDGGYTF
TRBV5-4,.,.,TRBJ2-1,TGTGGAGTGGGTGAGGGGCGCGACAATGAGCAGTTCTTC,CGVGEGRDNEQFF
TRBV7-2,once,TRBD2,TRBJ2-7,TGTGCCAGCAGGCTAACCCTAGCGGGATCAGATGAGCAGTACTTC,CASRLTLAGSDEQYF
TRBV6-5,.,TRBD2,TRBJ2-7,TGTGCCAGCAGTTACTCGGCTAGCGGGAGCATCTACGAGCAGTACTTC,CASSYSASGSIYEQYF
TRBV28,.,.,TRBJ1-5,TGTGCCAGCAGTCTACACGCCGGGGGGATCCGGGATCAGCCCCAGCATTTT,CASSLHAGGIRDQPQHF
TRBV6-5,.,.,TRBJ1-4,TGTGCCAGCAGTCCCACAGGCCCAAATGAAAAACTGTTTTTT,CASSPTGPNEKLFF
TRBV7-9,.,.,TRBJ2-3,TGTGCCAGCAGCTTTCCCCCGGATACGCAGTATTTT,CASSFPPDTQYF
TRBV7-9,.,TRBD2,TRBJ2-3,TGTGCCCCCGGGGGGTACAACACAGATACGCAGTATTTT,CAPGGYNTDTQYF
TRBV11-2,.,.,TRBJ1-4,TGTGCCAGCAGCTTAGGGTATGGGGGAGGTGAAAAACTGTTTTTT,CASSLGYGGGEKLFF
TRBV9,.,TRBD2,TRBJ2-7,TGTGCCAGCAGCAGGGGACTAGGCGACTACGAGCAGTACTTC,CASSRGLGDYEQYF
TRBV2,.,.,TRBJ1-4,TGTGCCAGCAGTGAATGGAACAGTTTTAATGAAAAACTGTTTTTT,CASSEWNSFNEKLFF
TRBV28,.,TRBD1,TRBJ1-4,TGTGCCAGCAGTTTTAGGGGGGACAGAAGGGAAAAACTGTTTTTT,CASSFRGDRREKLFF
TRBV30,.,TRBD1,TRBJ1-2,TGTGCCTGTTCGAGAGGACAGGATGGCTACACCTTC,CACSRGQDGYTF
TRBV7-2,.,TRBD2,TRBJ2-1,TGTGCCAGCAGCTCGGGGGGGCCCCACAATGAGCAGTTCTTC,CASSSGGPHNEQFF
TRBV28,.,.,TRBJ1-4,TGTGCCAGCAGGTTGGCAGTCGCGGAAAAACTGTTTTTT,CASRLAVAEKLFF
TRBV30,.,TRBD1,TRBJ2-3,TGTGCCTGGAGTCTGACAGGGGCAATTACAGATACGCAGTATTTT,CAWSLTGAITDTQYF
TRBV27,.,.,TRBJ2-5,TGTGCCAGCAGTTTATCTCTGGAGTCCCAAGAGACCCAGTACTTC,CASSLSLESQETQYF
TRBV30,.,.,TRBJ2-2,TGTGCCTGGAGTGTCTCTAACACCGGGGAGCTGTTTTTT,CAWSVSNTGELFF
TRBV7-2,.,TRBD1,TRBJ1-1,TGTGCCAGCAGCCCGGACAGGGGGCTGCACACTGAAGCTTTCTTT,CASSPDRGLHTEAFF
TRBV6-5,few,.,TRBJ2-2,TGTGCCAGCAGTTACGGGCTGAACACCGGGGAGCTGTTTTTT,CASSYGLNTGELFF
TRBV10-3,.,.,TRBJ2-1,TGTGCCATCGGGGAAGCGGGCGATGAGCAGTTCTTC,CAIGEAGDEQFF
TRBV27,.,TRBD1,TRBJ2-7,TGTGCCAGCAGTTTTTGGCAGGGGGCTCCCGAGCAGTACTTC,CASSFWQGAPEQYF
TRBV13,once,.,TRBJ2-7,TGTGCCAGCAGCTCGAGCCTTAGGGGTTACGAGCAGTACTTC,CASSSSLRGYEQYF
TRBV7-2,.,TRBD2,TRBJ2-1,TGTGCCAGCAGTTCGACTAGCGGGGGTTACAATGAGCAGTTCTTC,CASSSTSGGYNEQFF
TRBV10-1,.,.,TRBJ2-3,TGCGCCAGCATCGGCCCTCGAATCGGGCAGTATTTT,CASIGPRIGQYF
TRBV18,.,.,TRBJ2-7,TGTGCCAGCTCACCAGGATCCTACGAGCAGTACTTC,CASSPGSYEQYF
TRBV27,.,.,TRBJ2-7,TGTGCCAGCAGTCAGGGGCGGGGAGCCTACGAGCAGTACTTC,CASSQGRGAYEQYF
TRBV19,.,.,TRBJ2-7,TGTGCCAGTAGTATCATTGGATACGAGCAGTACTTC,CASSIIGYEQYF
TRBV7-9,.,.,TRBJ2-5,TGTGCCAGCAGCTGGTCTACACGCGCGGGAGAGACCCAGTACTTC,CASSWSTRAGETQYF
TRBV18,.,.,TRBJ2-7,TGTGCCAGCTCACCACCGGCAGGGTCCCCCTACGAGCAGTACTTC,CASSPPAGSPYEQYF
TRBV10-3,.,.,TRBJ2-3,TGTGCCATCAGGAACAGTCCTAGCACAGATACGCAGTATTTT,CAIRNSPSTDTQYF
TRBV7-8,.,.,TRBJ1-2,TGTGCCAGCAGCCCCTTAATAGGGGTTCCGAACTATGGCTACACCTTC,CASSPLIGVPNYGYTF
TRBV7-8,.,.,TRBJ1-5,TGTGCCAGCAGGTTTTGTCAGCCCCAGCATTTT,CASRFCQPQHF
TRBV11-2,.,.,TRBJ2-7,TGTGCCAGCAGCTGGAACTCCTACGAGCAGTACTTC,CASSWNSYEQYF
TRBV5-4,.,.,TRBJ2-5,TGTGCCAGCAGCTTCTCTCTGGGAGCAAGTGAGACCCAGTACTTC,CASSFSLGASETQYF
TRBV13,.,TRBD2,TRBJ2-7,TGTGCCAGCAGCTCGATATCAGCGGGGATCTCCTACGAGCAGTACTTC,CASSSISAGISYEQYF
TRBV29-1,.,.,TRBJ1-2,TGCAGCGTTGAGGAGCCAGCCCTCTATGGCTACACCTTC,CSVEEPALYGYTF
TRBV4-3,.,.,TRBJ2-3,TGCGCCAGCAGCCAAGATCCCGGGCCAGATACGCAGTATTTT,CASSQDPGPDTQYF
TRBV5-4,.,.,TRBJ2-2,TGTGCCAGCAGCTCGCCGGGACCGAGCACCGGGGAGCTGTTTTTT,CASSSPGPSTGELFF
TRBV13,.,TRBD1,TRBJ1-4,TGTGCCAGCAGCTCGACAGGGAATGAAAAACTGTTTTTT,CASSSTGNEKLFF
TRBV10-2,.,.,TRBJ1-1,TGCGCCAGCAGTGAAACGGGGGCGGAAGCTTTCTTT,CASSETGAEAFF